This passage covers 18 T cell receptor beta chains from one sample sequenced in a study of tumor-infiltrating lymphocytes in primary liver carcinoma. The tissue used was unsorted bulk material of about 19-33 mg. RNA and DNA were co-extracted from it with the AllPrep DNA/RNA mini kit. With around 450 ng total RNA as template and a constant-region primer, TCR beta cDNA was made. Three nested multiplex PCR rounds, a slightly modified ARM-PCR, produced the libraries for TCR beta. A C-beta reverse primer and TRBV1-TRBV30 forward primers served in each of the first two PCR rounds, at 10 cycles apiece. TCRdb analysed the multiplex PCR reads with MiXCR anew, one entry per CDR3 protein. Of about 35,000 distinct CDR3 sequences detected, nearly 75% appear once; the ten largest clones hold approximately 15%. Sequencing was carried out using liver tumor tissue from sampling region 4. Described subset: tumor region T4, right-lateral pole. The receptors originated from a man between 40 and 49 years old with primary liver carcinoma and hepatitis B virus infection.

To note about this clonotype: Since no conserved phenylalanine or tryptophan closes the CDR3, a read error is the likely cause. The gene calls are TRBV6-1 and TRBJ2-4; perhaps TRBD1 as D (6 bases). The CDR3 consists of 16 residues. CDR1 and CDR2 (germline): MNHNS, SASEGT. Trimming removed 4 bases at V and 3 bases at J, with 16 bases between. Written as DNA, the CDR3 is TGTGCCAGCAGTGCCACAAGGGGGTTCCGCAAAAACATTCAGTACATC. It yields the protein CASSATRGFRKNIQYI.

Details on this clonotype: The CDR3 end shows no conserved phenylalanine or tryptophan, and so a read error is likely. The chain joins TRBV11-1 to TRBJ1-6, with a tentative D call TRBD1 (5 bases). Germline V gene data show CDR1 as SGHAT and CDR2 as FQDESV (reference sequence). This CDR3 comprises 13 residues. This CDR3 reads CVSSRTLVSLLHL. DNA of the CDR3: TGTGTCAGCAGCCGGACACTGGTTTCACTCCTCCACCTT.

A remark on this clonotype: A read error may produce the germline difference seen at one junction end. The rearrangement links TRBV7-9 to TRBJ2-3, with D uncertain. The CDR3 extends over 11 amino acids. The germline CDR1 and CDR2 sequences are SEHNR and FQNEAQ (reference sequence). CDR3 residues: CANSLGDTPYF. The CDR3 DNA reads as TGTGCCAACAGCTTAGGAGATACGCCGTATTTT.

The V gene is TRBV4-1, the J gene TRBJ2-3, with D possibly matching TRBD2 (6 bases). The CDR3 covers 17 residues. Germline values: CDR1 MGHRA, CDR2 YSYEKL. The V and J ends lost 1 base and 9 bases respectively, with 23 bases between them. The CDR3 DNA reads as TGCGCCAGCAGCCAAGTTCGTAACGGGGGACCGAACCCAACGCAGTATTTT. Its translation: CASSQVRNGGPNPTQYF.

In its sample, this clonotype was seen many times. CDR3 sequence reads: CASSPGGGAGQPQHF. For the CDR3, the DNA is TGTGCCAGCAGTCCCGGGGGGGGGGCGGGTCAGCCCCAGCATTTT. V gene TRBV6-6 combines with J gene TRBJ1-5; D may be TRBD1 (6 bases). CDR1 is MNHNY and CDR2 is SVGAGI in the germline V gene (reference sequence). The CDR3 covers 15 residues. Trimming stripped 5 bases from V and 6 bases from J, with 17 bases between.

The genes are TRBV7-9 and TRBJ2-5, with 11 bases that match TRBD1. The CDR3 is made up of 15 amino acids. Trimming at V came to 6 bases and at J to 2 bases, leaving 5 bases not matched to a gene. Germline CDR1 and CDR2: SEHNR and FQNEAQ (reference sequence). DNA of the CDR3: TGTGCCAGCAGACCCTGGGACAGGGGGCAAGAGACCCAGTACTTC. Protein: CASRPWDRGQETQYF.

The CDR3 nucleotides are TGTGCCAGCAAGCAAGTGTCAACCCAAGAGACCCAGTACTTC. It encodes CASKQVSTQETQYF. The rearrangement links TRBV7-8 to TRBJ2-5, with D uncertain. The CDR3 consists of 14 residues. Germline V CDR1 and CDR2: SGHVS, FQNEAQ. Deletions cut 7 bases from V and 1 base from J, with 13 bases between. Full variable domain (rest looked up from reference TRBV7-8 and TRBJ2-5): GAGVSQSPRYKVAKRGQDVALRCDPISGHVSLFWYQQALGQGPEFLTYFQNEAQLDKSGLPSDRFFAERPEGSVSTLKIQRTQQEDSAVYLCASKQVSTQETQYFGPGTRLLVL.

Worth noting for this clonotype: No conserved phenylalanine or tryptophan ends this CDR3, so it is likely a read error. CDR3 coding DNA: TGTGCCAGCACGCCGGACAGGGTGATAGAGACCCAGTACGTC. This translates into CASTPDRVIETQYV. V gene TRBV28 combines with J gene TRBJ2-5, with TRBD1 identical over 8 bases. Unmatched junction bases numbered 8, after V lost 7 bases and J lost 4 bases. The CDR3 length is 14 residues. Germline CDR1 is MDHEN and CDR2 is SYDVKM.

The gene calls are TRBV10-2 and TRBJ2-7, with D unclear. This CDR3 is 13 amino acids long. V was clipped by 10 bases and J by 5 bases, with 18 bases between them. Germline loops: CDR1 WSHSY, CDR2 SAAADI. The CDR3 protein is CAIDNWGRHEQYF. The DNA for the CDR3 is TGCGCCATAGACAACTGGGGTCGACACGAGCAGTACTTC.

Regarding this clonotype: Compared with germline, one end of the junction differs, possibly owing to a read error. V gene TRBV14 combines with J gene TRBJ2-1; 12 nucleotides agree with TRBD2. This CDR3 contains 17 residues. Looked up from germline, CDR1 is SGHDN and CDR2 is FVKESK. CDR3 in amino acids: CASSYGLAGLSYIEQFF. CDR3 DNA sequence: TGTGCCAGCAGCTACGGACTAGCGGGGCTCTCCTACATTGAGCAGTTCTTC.

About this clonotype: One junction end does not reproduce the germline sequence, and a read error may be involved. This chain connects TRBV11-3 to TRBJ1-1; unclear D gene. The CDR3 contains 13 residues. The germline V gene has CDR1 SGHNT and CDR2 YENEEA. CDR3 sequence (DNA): TGTGCCAGCGGCATAGCAATTAACACTGAAGCTTTCTTC. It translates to CASGIAINTEAFF.

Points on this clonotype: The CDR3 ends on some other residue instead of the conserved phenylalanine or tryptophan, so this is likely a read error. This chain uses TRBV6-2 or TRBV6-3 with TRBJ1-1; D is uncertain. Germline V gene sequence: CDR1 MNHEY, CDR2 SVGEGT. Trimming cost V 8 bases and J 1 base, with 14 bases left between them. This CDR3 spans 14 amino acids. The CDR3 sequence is CASQRIRENTEAFL. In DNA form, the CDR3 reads TGTGCCAGCCAGAGGATAAGGGAGAACACTGAAGCTTTCCTT.

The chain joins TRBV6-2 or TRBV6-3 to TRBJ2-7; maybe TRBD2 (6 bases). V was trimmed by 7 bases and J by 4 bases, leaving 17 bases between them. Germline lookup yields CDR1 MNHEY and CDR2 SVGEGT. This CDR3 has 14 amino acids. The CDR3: CASIRLQEGYEQYF. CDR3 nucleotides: TGTGCCAGCATAAGACTACAGGAGGGTTACGAGCAGTACTTC.

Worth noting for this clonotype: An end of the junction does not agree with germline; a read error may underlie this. The CDR3: CASNLRWTGKNEHYF. CDR3 bases: TGTGCCAGCAACTTACGATGGACAGGGAAAAACGAGCACTACTTC. This chain uses TRBV11-2 with TRBJ2-7, with 8 bases that match TRBD1. From germline, CDR1 is SGHAT and CDR2 FQNNGV. The CDR3 is made up of 15 amino acids.

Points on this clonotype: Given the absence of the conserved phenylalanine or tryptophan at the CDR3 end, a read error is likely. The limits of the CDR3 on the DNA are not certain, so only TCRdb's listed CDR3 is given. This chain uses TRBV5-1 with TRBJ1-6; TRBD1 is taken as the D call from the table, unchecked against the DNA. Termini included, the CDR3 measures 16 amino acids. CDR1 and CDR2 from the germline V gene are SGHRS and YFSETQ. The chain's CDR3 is CASSPNTGANNSPLNS.

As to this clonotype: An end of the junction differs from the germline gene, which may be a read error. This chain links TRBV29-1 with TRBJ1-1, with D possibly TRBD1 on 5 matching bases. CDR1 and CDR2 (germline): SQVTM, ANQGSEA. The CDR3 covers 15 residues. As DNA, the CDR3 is TGCAGCTTTGACGTGGGGTGGGGGATGATGACTGAAGCTTTCTTT. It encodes CSFDVGWGMMTEAFF.

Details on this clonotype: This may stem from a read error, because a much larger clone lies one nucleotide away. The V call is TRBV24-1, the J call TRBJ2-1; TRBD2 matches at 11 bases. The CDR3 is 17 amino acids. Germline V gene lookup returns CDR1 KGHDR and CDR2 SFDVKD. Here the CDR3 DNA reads TGTGCCGCCAGTGATTTGCGTTCTAGCGGGAGGACCAATGAGCAGTTCTTC. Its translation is CAASDLRSSGRTNEQFF.

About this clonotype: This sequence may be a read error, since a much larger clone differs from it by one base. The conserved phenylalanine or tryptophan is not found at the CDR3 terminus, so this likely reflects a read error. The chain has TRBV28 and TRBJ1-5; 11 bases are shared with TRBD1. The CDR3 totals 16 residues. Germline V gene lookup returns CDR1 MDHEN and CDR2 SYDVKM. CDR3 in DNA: TGTGTCAGCAGTTTATTTGGGGACAGGGGGAATCAGCCCCAGCATTAT. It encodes CVSSLFGDRGNQPQHY.